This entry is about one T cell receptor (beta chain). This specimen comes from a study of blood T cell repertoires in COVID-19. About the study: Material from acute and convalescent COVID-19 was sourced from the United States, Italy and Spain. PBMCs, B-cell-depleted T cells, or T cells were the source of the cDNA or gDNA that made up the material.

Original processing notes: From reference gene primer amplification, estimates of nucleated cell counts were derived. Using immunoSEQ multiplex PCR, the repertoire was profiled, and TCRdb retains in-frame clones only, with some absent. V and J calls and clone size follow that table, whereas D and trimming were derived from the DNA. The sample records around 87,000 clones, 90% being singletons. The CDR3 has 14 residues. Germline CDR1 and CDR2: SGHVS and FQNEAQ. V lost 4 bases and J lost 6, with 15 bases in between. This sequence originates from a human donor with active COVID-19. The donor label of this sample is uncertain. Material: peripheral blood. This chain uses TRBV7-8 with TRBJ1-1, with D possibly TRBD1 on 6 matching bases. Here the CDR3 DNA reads TGTGCCAGCAGCTGGGGGGCCGGGAGGTCTGAAGCTTTCTTT. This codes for CASSWGAGRSEAFF.